The 4 T cell receptor beta chains reported below all come from one sample, sequenced in a study of cytomegalovirus exposure and HLA in healthy donors (dated by TCRdb to the late 2010s). The library was generated by the immunoSEQ multiplex PCR assay. A mixture of 60 forward primers for TCR Vbeta segments and 13 reverse primers for TCR Jbeta segments was used in the multiplex PCR. TCRdb's version of the immuneACCESS table is confined to in-frame rearrangements and falls short of the full clone set. An unresolved V gene accounts for under half of the shortfall where checked; the remainder is of unknown origin. The table for this sample lists 150,000 to 200,000 clones; roughly 75% of them were counted only once. The top ten clonotypes cover 11% of the sample. Sequenced: PBMCs. The receptor source for this set is a young man in good health and CMV-seropositive.

This chain links TRBV10-3 with TRBJ2-3, with TRBD2 identical over 9 bases. Trimming at V came to 4 bases and at J to 4 bases, leaving 12 bases not matched to a gene. The CDR3 spans 17 residues. Germline-derived CDR1 and CDR2 are ENHRY and SYGVKD. CDR3 nucleotide sequence: TGTGCCATCAGTGGGGGGGGCCTTAGCGGGAGACCAGATACGCAGTATTTT. Protein: CAISGGGLSGRPDTQYF.

In its sample, this clone was seen once. This chain links TRBV29-1 with TRBJ2-7; TRBD1 aligns across 7 bases. CDR3 length: 15 residues. V trimming: 1 base; J trimming: 5 bases; junction bases outside the gene matches: 11. Germline V gene lookup returns CDR1 SQVTM and CDR2 ANQGSEA. The CDR3 region is CSVEVWKDRWHEQYF. The CDR3 nucleotides read TGCAGCGTTGAAGTATGGAAGGACAGGTGGCACGAGCAGTACTTC.

This rearrangement joins TRBV9 to TRBJ2-1; unclear D gene. V lost 3 bases and J lost 3, with 7 bases in between. Looked up from germline, CDR1 is SGDLS and CDR2 is YYNGEE. This CDR3 has 13 residues. CDR3 DNA: TGTGCCAGCAGCGGTTCCGGCTACAATGAGCAGTTCTTC. This encodes CASSGSGYNEQFF.

The chain recombines TRBV30 with TRBJ2-1, with TRBD2 as a possible D gene (6 bases). V gave up 4 bases and J gave up 4 bases, with 11 bases separating them. Germline CDR1 GTSNPN, CDR2 SVGIG (reference sequence). This CDR3 is 13 amino acids long. This chain's CDR3 is CAWKSTSYNEQFF. In nucleotides, the CDR3 is TGTGCCTGGAAGTCGACTAGTTACAATGAGCAGTTCTTC.